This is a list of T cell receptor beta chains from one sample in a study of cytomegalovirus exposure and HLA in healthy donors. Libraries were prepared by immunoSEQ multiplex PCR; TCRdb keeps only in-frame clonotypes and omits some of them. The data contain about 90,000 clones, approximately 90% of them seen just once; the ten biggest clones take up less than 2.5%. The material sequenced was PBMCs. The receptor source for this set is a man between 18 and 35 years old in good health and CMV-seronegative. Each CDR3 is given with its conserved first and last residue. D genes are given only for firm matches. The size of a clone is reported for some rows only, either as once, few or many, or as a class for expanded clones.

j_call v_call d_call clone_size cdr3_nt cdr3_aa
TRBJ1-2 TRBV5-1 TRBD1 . TGCGCCAGCAGCAAAGAACGACAGGGGGCTAACTATGGCTACACCTTC CASSKERQGANYGYTF
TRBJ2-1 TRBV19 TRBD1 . TGTGCCAGTAAGGGACAGGGGGCTAAAAATGAGCAGTTCTTC CASKGQGAKNEQFF
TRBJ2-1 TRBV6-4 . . TGTGCCAGCAGTCCTTTACCTACGGGGACTTCCAATGAGCAGTTCTTC CASSPLPTGTSNEQFF
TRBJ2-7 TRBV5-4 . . TGTGCCAGCAGCGTAGGACAGTCATCCCTTGGCCCCCTATACGAGCAGTACTTC CASSVGQSSLGPLYEQYF
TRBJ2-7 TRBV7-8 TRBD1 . TGTGCCAGCAGCCGGGCGGACAGGGACGAGCAGTACTTC CASSRADRDEQYF
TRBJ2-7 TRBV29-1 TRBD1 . TGCAGCGTTGATGGGGTACAGGGGGTTGGTACCGAGCAGTACTTC CSVDGVQGVGTEQYF
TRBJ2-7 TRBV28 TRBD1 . TGTGCCAGCAGTTTACCGGACAGGAGAACCTCCTACGAGCAGTACTTC CASSLPDRRTSYEQYF
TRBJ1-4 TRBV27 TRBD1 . TGTGCCAGCAGTTGGGGACAGGGGCTAGGTAATGAAAAACTGTTTTTT CASSWGQGLGNEKLFF
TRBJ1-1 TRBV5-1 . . TGCGCCAGCAGCTTGGCGGGGGGAATAGGTGAAGCTTTCTTT CASSLAGGIGEAFF
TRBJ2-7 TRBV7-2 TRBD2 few TGTGCCAGCAGCTCGGGACTAGCGGGAGTTTACGAGCAGTACTTC CASSSGLAGVYEQYF
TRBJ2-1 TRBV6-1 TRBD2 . TGTGCCAGCAGTTTCGGGACTAGCGGTTACAATGAGCAGTTCTTC CASSFGTSGYNEQFF
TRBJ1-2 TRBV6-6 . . TGTGCCAGCACCAAGGCGCCAGGGACTAACTATGGCTACACCTTC CASTKAPGTNYGYTF
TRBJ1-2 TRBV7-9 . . TGTGCCAGCAGCGTAGGGTCGGGGACTAACTATGGCTACACCTTC CASSVGSGTNYGYTF
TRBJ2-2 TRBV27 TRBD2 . TGTGCCAGCAGCCTACTAGCGGGAGGCACCGGGGAGCTGTTTTTT CASSLLAGGTGELFF
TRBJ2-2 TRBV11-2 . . TGTGCCAGCAGCTTAGGTCCAGGATTCGCGAACACCGGGGAGCTGTTTTTT CASSLGPGFANTGELFF
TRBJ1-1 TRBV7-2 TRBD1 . TGTGCCAGCAGCTTAGAAATGGGACAGGTGAACACTGAAGCTTTCTTT CASSLEMGQVNTEAFF
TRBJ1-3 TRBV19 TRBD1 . TGTGCCAGTAGTACGTCGACAGGGACTGGAAACACCATATATTTT CASSTSTGTGNTIYF
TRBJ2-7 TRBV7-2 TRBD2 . TGTGCCAGCAGCAAGACTAGCGGGAGTTCGTTGGGGGAGCAGTACTTC CASSKTSGSSLGEQYF
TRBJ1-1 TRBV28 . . TGTGCCAGCAGTTTAGTAGGGACTCTAACTGAAGCTTTCTTT CASSLVGTLTEAFF
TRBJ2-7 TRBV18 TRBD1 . TGTGCCAGCTCACGGGACAGGCTACCCTACGAGCAGTACTTC CASSRDRLPYEQYF
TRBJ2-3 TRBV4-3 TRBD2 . TGCGCCAGCAGCCAATCGAGCGGGACTACAGATACGCAGTATTTT CASSQSSGTTDTQYF
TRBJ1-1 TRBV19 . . TGTGCCAGTAGTCTGTACGGTGGGGCGAACACTGAAGCTTTCTTT CASSLYGGANTEAFF
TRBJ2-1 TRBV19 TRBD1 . TGTGCCAGTAGGTTAGACAGGGCCCCCTACAATGAGCAGTTCTTC CASRLDRAPYNEQFF
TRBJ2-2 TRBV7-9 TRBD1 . TGTGCCAGCAGCTTCCGACAGGGTTTAGCCGGGGAGCTGTTTTTT CASSFRQGLAGELFF
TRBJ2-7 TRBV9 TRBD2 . TGTGCCAGCAGCGTGGCAGCGGGAGTATCCCACGAGCAGTACTTC CASSVAAGVSHEQYF
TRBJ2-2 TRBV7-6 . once TGTGCCAGCAGCTCTTCGACAGCCCTGAACACCGGGGAGCTGTTTTTT CASSSSTALNTGELFF
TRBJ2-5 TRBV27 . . TGTGCCAGCAGAGGAGTCAGCGAAGAGACCCAGTACTTC CASRGVSEETQYF
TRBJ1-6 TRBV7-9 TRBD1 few TGTGCCAGCAGCTCCACAGGGGTCGCCTTTAATTCACCCCTCCACTTT CASSSTGVAFNSPLHF
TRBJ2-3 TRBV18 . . TGTGCCACTCAAGAAGGACAGATCAGCACAGATACGCAGTATTTT CATQEGQISTDTQYF
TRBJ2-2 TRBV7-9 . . TGTGCCAGCGGAAAGACAGGCACAACGAACACCGGGGAGCTGTTTTTT CASGKTGTTNTGELFF
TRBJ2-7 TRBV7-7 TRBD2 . TGTGCTAGCAGCTCCCGGGGGGTAGCGGGAGGGCTGGGGGAGCAGTACTTC CASSSRGVAGGLGEQYF
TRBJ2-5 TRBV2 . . TGTGCCAGCAGTGAGGACAGACCCCAAGAGACCCAGTACTTC CASSEDRPQETQYF
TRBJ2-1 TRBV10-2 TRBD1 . TGCGCCAGCAGTCCCGGACAGGGGGCGGGTTACAATGAGCAGTTCTTC CASSPGQGAGYNEQFF
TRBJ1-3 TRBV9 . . TGTGCCAGCAGCGTAGCGGCGGCTTCACAACTATCTGGAAACACCATATATTTT CASSVAAASQLSGNTIYF
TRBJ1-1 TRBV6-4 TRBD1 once TGTGCCAGCAGTGCCGGGACAGGGAGTAGTGCTGAAGCTTTCTTT CASSAGTGSSAEAFF
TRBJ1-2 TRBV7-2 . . TGTGCCAGCAGCTTAAGCCAGGGGAGTGGCTACACCTTC CASSLSQGSGYTF
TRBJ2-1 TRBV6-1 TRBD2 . TGTGCCAGCAGCCACTCGAGCGGGAGGGCGGATGAGCAGTTCTTC CASSHSSGRADEQFF
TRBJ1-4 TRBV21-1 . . TGTGCCAGCAGCCCCTCTGGTCCACATCATAATGAAAAACTGTTTTTT CASSPSGPHHNEKLFF
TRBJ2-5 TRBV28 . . TGTGCCAGCAGTTTTATCGCAATGGCAGAGACCCAGTACTTC CASSFIAMAETQYF
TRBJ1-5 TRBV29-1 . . TGCAGCGTGTCACAGGGCGGGCAGCCCCAGCATTTT CSVSQGGQPQHF
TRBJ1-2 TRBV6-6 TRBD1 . TGTGCCAGCAGTGACCAGGGGGCGGGTGGCTACACCTTC CASSDQGAGGYTF